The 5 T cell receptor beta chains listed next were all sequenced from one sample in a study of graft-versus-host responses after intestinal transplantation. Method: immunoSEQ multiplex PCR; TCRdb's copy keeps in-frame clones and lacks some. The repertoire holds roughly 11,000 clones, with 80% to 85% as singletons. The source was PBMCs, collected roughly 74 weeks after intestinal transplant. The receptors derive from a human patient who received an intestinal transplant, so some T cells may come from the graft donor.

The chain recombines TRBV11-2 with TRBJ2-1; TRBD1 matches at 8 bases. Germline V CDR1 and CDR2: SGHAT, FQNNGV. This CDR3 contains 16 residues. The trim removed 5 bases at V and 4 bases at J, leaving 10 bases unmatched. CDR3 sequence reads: CASSSKQGVPYNEQFF. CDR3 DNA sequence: TGTGCCAGCAGCAGCAAACAGGGGGTGCCTTACAATGAGCAGTTCTTC.

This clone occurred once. The DNA of the CDR3 is TGTGCCAGTACCCCAGGGGGGACAGGGGGCAATCAGCCCCAGCATTTT. It translates to CASTPGGTGGNQPQHF. The chain recombines TRBV19 with TRBJ1-5; 10 bases agree with TRBD1. The CDR3 covers 16 residues. Germline V gene data show CDR1 as LNHDA and CDR2 as SQIVND (reference sequence). With V trimmed by 7 bases and J by 2 bases, 8 bases remained unmatched.

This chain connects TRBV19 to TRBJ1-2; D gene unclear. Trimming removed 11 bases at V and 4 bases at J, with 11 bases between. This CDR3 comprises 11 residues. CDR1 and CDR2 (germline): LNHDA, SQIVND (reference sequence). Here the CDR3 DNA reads TGTGCCTGGAGGGCAAGCTATGGCTACACCTTC. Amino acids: CAWRASYGYTF. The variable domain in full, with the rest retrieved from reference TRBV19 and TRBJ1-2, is DGGITQSPKYLFRKEGQNVTLSCEQNLNHDAMYWYRQDPGQGLRLIYYSQIVNDFQKGDIAEGYSVSREKKESFPLTVTSAQKNPTAFYLCAWRASYGYTFGSGTRLTVV.

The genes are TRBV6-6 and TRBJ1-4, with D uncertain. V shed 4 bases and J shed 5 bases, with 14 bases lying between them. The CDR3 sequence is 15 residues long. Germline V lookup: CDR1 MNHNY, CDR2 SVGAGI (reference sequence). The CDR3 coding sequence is TGTGCCAGCAGTTCGTCCCATGGTGGAAATGAAAAACTGTTTTTT. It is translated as CASSSSHGGNEKLFF.

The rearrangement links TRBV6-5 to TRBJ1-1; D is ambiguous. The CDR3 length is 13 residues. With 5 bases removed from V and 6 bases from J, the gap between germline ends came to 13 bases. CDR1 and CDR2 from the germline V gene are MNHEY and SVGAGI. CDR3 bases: TGTGCCAGCAGTCGTTTGGGGTGGTCTGAAGCTTTCTTT. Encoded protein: CASSRLGWSEAFF.